These 24 T cell receptor beta chains were all obtained from the same sample, sequenced in a study of blood T cell repertoires in COVID-19. Using immunoSEQ multiplex PCR, the repertoire was profiled, and TCRdb retains in-frame clones only, with some absent. The sample holds hundreds of thousands of clones, 65% to 85% seen once. The sample consisted of PBMCs or T cells enriched from blood (not recorded which). The receptors were gathered from a young man with acute COVID-19.

This chain links TRBV7-3 with TRBJ2-3; no clear D. The V gene's germline CDR1 is SGHTA and CDR2 FQGTGA. This CDR3 spans 15 amino acids. Trimming removed 2 bases from V and 2 bases from J, with 11 bases in between. The CDR3 sequence: CASSLYYSTTDTQYF. CDR3 nucleotides: TGTGCCAGCAGCTTATATTACTCCACCACAGATACGCAGTATTTT.

This clone was counted once. V is TRBV4-1 and J is TRBJ1-5; weak D call: TRBD1 (6 bases). The CDR3 is 18 residues long. Trimming took 4 bases from V and 3 from J, leaving 22 bases between them. The V gene's germline CDR1 is MGHRA and CDR2 YSYEKL. This chain's CDR3 is CASSLTIILQGINQPQHF. DNA of the CDR3: TGCGCCAGCAGCCTTACCATTATTCTACAGGGAATCAATCAGCCCCAGCATTTT.

This chain connects TRBV27 to TRBJ2-6, with D possibly matching TRBD2 (6 bases). The CDR3 length is 18 residues. Trimming cost V 5 bases and J 2 bases, with 19 bases left between them. Germline V lookup: CDR1 MNHEY, CDR2 SMNVEV (reference sequence). In DNA form, the CDR3 reads TGTGCCAGCAGTGTAGGCGCAGGCGGGATTCCTGGGGCCAACGTCCTGACTTTC. Its translation is CASSVGAGGIPGANVLTF.

The chain uses TRBV5-5 and TRBJ2-5, with 11 bases matching TRBD2. Per the germline V gene, CDR1 is SGHKS and CDR2 is YYEKEE (reference sequence). The CDR3 sequence is 15 residues long. V dropped 4 bases and J dropped 2; count of bases not matched to a gene: 4. In DNA form, the CDR3 reads TGTGCCAGCAGCGCTGGGACTAGCGGACAAGAGACCCAGTACTTC. This codes for CASSAGTSGQETQYF.

V gene TRBV28 combines with J gene TRBJ1-5, with TRBD1 identical over 8 bases. Trimming removed 6 bases from V and 2 bases from J; junction bases left unmatched: 9. Germline lookup yields CDR1 MDHEN and CDR2 SYDVKM. The CDR3 sequence is 16 residues long. For the CDR3, the DNA is TGTGCCAGCAGAAAAGCCAGGGGGCTCGGCAATCAGCCCCAGCATTTT. It codes for CASRKARGLGNQPQHF. The complete variable domain, with remaining parts taken from reference TRBV28 and TRBJ1-5, reads DVKVTQSSRYLVKRTGEKVFLECVQDMDHENMFWYRQDPGLGLRLIYFSYDVKMKEKGDIPEGYSVSREKKERFSLILESASTNQTSMYLCASRKARGLGNQPQHFGDGTRLSIL.

The DNA for the CDR3 is TGTGCCAGCAGCCAAGACCGTTTCAGCAATCAGCCCCAGCATTTT. It translates to CASSQDRFSNQPQHF. The chain links TRBV3-1 (or the pseudogene TRBV3-2) to TRBJ1-5; no clear D. The germline gives CDR1 LGHDT, CDR2 YNNKEL (reference sequence). There are 15 residues in the CDR3. V was clipped by 0 bases and J by 1 base, with 7 bases between them.

This clone has only a few counts. This chain links TRBV19 with TRBJ1-5; TRBD1 is a possible D gene (5 bases). The CDR3 runs to 13 residues. Germline CDR1 LNHDA, CDR2 SQIVND (reference sequence). V was clipped by 6 bases and J by 4 bases, with 10 bases between them. As DNA, the CDR3 is TGTGCCAGTAGCTCAGGGTGGAATCAGCCCCAGCATTTT. It codes for CASSSGWNQPQHF.

The chain is built from TRBV5-1 and TRBJ1-3; D not certain. The CDR3 has 14 residues. CDR1 and CDR2 (germline): SGHRS, YFSETQ. Trimming took 7 bases from V and 4 from J, leaving 15 bases between them. The CDR3 protein is CASFEMGVGNTIYF. The CDR3 coding sequence is TGCGCCAGCTTCGAGATGGGAGTAGGAAACACCATATATTTT.

This chain connects TRBV30 to TRBJ2-6; D is possibly TRBD1 (5 bases). This CDR3 has 14 residues. The V gene's germline CDR1 is GTSNPN and CDR2 SVGIG (reference sequence). V gave up 5 bases and J gave up 2 bases, with 10 bases separating them. This CDR3 is CAWRWGPGANVLTF. The CDR3 DNA sequence: TGTGCCTGGCGATGGGGCCCTGGGGCCAACGTCCTGACTTTC.

The rearrangement joins TRBV13 to TRBJ2-7; D is uncertain. The CDR3 length is 13 residues. V was trimmed by 1 base and J by 0 bases, leaving 4 bases between them. The germline CDR1 and CDR2 sequences are PRHDT and FYEKMQ (reference sequence). Here the CDR3 reads CASSLVGSYEQYF. The CDR3 bases are TGTGCCAGCAGCTTAGTCGGCTCCTACGAGCAGTACTTC. The full variable domain, its missing parts supplied by reference TRBV13 and TRBJ2-7, is AAGVIQSPRHLIKEKRETATLKCYPIPRHDTVYWYQQGPGQDPQFLISFYEKMQSDKGSIPDRFSAQQFSDYHSELNMSSLELGDSALYFCASSLVGSYEQYFGPGTRLTVT.

The chain uses TRBV7-3 and TRBJ2-3; D is perhaps TRBD1 (5 bases). Trimming removed 5 bases at V and 3 bases at J, with 15 bases between. The germline V gene encodes CDR1 SGHTA and CDR2 FQGTGA. The CDR3 covers 15 residues. The CDR3 loop is CASSAAGSVTDTQYF. The CDR3 region has the DNA TGTGCCAGCAGCGCGGCAGGGTCGGTAACAGATACGCAGTATTTT.

This clone was seen a handful of times. The rearrangement uses TRBV29-1 and TRBJ1-5; tentatively, D is TRBD1 (6 bases). The germline gives CDR1 SQVTM, CDR2 ANQGSEA. CDR3 size: 15 residues. Trimming took off 4 bases at V and 3 bases at J, with 16 bases between the two ends. DNA of the CDR3: TGCAGCGTTGTCTTATCACAGGGTCCCAATCAGCCCCAGCATTTT. Its protein is CSVVLSQGPNQPQHF.

The chain links TRBV28 to TRBJ1-2, with 10 bases aligning to TRBD1. CDR1 is MDHEN and CDR2 is SYDVKM in the germline V gene. CDR3 size: 15 residues. After removal of 6 bases from V and 4 bases from J, the junction contained 8 bases not matched to a gene. CDR3 loop: CASRPGQGVGYGYTF. Written as DNA, the CDR3 is TGTGCCAGCAGGCCAGGACAGGGGGTCGGCTATGGCTACACCTTC.

The J gene is TRBJ2-2, the V gene TRBV7-2, with D possibly TRBD1 on 6 matching bases. The CDR3 runs 14 residues. CDR1 is SGHTA and CDR2 is FQGNSA in the germline V gene. Trimming cost V 5 bases and J 7 bases, with 14 bases left between them. The CDR3 region has the DNA TGTGCCAGCAGCGAGTACAGGGCGGGCGGGGAGCTGTTTTTT. Amino acids: CASSEYRAGGELFF.

The chain combines TRBV5-1 with TRBJ2-1; tentative D call: TRBD2 (6 bases). The germline V and J ends were trimmed by 2 bases and 8 bases, with 17 bases remaining between them. The CDR3 contains 15 residues. CDR1 and CDR2 from the germline V gene are SGHRS and YFSETQ. The chain's CDR3 is CASSFGRGLMDEQFF. The CDR3 DNA follows: TGCGCCAGCAGCTTCGGGCGGGGCCTTATGGATGAGCAGTTCTTC.

This chain links TRBV3-1 (or the pseudogene TRBV3-2) with TRBJ2-7; 14 positions match TRBD2. The CDR3 consists of 16 residues. J gave up 6 bases and V 5 bases, and 9 bases lay outside the gene matches. The germline V gene encodes CDR1 LGHDT and CDR2 YNNKEL (reference sequence). In DNA, the CDR3 is TGTGCCAGCAGCTTCCGACTAGCGGGGGGGCCGGGCGAGCAGTACTTC. It codes for CASSFRLAGGPGEQYF.

This clone was counted a few times. The chain is built from TRBV9 and TRBJ1-1; D is uncertain. The V and J ends lost 4 bases and 0 bases respectively, with 7 bases between them. Per the germline V gene, CDR1 is SGDLS and CDR2 is YYNGEE. This CDR3 is built from 13 residues. The CDR3 bases are TGTGCCAGCAGCTCCCAATTGAACACTGAAGCTTTCTTT. Its protein product is CASSSQLNTEAFF.

The chain has TRBV27 and TRBJ1-2, with 7 nucleotides matching TRBD1. Trimming at V came to 7 bases and at J to 2 bases, leaving 7 bases not matched to a gene. This CDR3 has 14 amino acids. Looked up from germline, CDR1 is MNHEY and CDR2 is SMNVEV (reference sequence). The DNA of the CDR3 is TGTGCCAGCACTCGGACAGGCGGAAACTATGGCTACACCTTC. Residues: CASTRTGGNYGYTF.

This clone appeared once. The rearrangement uses TRBV11-2 and TRBJ2-2; D may be TRBD1 (5 bases). The CDR3 sequence is 15 residues long. V lost 2 bases, J lost 4 bases, and 11 bases lay in between. In germline, CDR1 is SGHAT, CDR2 FQNNGV. Here the CDR3 DNA reads TGTGCCAGCAGCTTAAGCAGGGATCTCACCGGGGAGCTGTTTTTT. Its translation: CASSLSRDLTGELFF. Looking up the rest from reference TRBV11-2 and TRBJ2-2 gives the full variable domain: EAGVAQSPRYKIIEKRQSVAFWCNPISGHATLYWYQQILGQGPKLLIQFQNNGVVDDSQLPKDRFSAERLKGVDSTLKIQPAKLEDSAVYLCASSLSRDLTGELFFGEGSRLTVL.

The chain carries TRBV10-1 and TRBJ1-1, with a possible D match to TRBD1 (6 bases). Per germline, CDR1 WNHNN and CDR2 SYGVQD (reference sequence). The CDR3 has 13 residues. V shed 5 bases and J shed 1 base, with 8 bases lying between them. CDR3 loop: CASSPRGNTEAFF. The CDR3, as DNA: TGCGCCAGCAGTCCCAGGGGGAACACTGAAGCTTTCTTT.

V is TRBV6-5 and J is TRBJ1-1; no definite D call. The CDR3 runs 13 residues. Trimming took 8 bases from V and 1 from J, leaving 11 bases between them. The germline V gene encodes CDR1 MNHEY and CDR2 SVGAGI. The CDR3 DNA sequence: TGTGCCAGCCGACGGCCGGGGAACACTGAAGCTTTCTTT. Translation: CASRRPGNTEAFF.

In the case of this clone: At one of its ends the junction is not consistent with the germline gene, which may arise from a read error. The chain uses TRBV2 and TRBJ1-3; 9 nucleotides line up with TRBD1. From germline, CDR1 is SNHLY and CDR2 FYNNEI. The CDR3 is 15 residues long. The CDR3 protein is CASSNRGLGGNTMYF. Written as DNA, the CDR3 is TGTGCCAGCAGTAACAGGGGGCTCGGTGGAAACACCATGTATTTT. Based on the CDR3 plus reference TRBV2 and TRBJ1-3, the full variable domain is EPEVTQTPSHQVTQMGQEVILRCVPISNHLYFYWYRQILGQKVEFLVSFYNNEISEKSEIFDDQFSVERPDGSNFTLKIRSTKLEDSAMYFCASSNRGLGGNTMYFGEGSWLTVV.

The chain recombines TRBV19 with TRBJ1-6; possible D gene TRBD1, 5 bases. The CDR3 totals 15 residues. V gave up 7 bases and J gave up 9 bases, with 19 bases separating them. Germline values: CDR1 LNHDA, CDR2 SQIVND (reference sequence). The CDR3 DNA reads TGTGCCAGTAAATTCGACGCGGAGGGGTCTTCACCCCTCCACTTT. It yields the protein CASKFDAEGSSPLHF. Supplemented by reference TRBV19 and TRBJ1-6, the full variable domain reads DGGITQSPKYLFRKEGQNVTLSCEQNLNHDAMYWYRQDPGQGLRLIYYSQIVNDFQKGDIAEGYSVSREKKESFPLTVTSAQKNPTAFYLCASKFDAEGSSPLHFGNGTRLTVT.

This rearrangement joins TRBV5-1 to TRBJ1-3, with D possibly being TRBD1 (5 bases). CDR3 size: 15 residues. Per germline, CDR1 SGHRS and CDR2 YFSETQ. Trimming cost V 1 base and J 0 bases, with 8 bases left between them. As DNA, the CDR3 is TGCGCCAGCAGCTTGTCAGGGCGCTCTGGAAACACCATATATTTT. Its protein product is CASSLSGRSGNTIYF.